The entry below gives a single T cell receptor beta chain sequence along with its context. The CDR3 covers 13 residues. The junction had 9 bases not matched to a gene; V was cut back by 6 bases and J by 8 bases. Germline loops: CDR1 SGHTA, CDR2 FQGNSA. These data are taken from a study of cytomegalovirus exposure and HLA in healthy donors. PCR primers comprised 60 Vbeta and 13 Jbeta primers. Clones were sequenced by immunoSEQ multiplex PCR, and TCRdb holds only the in-frame ones, with some missing. The sample has 99,000 or so clones, about 81% seen once; the top ten hold less than 2.5%. The clonotype originates from a man aged 30 to 45 in good health and CMV-seronegative. The chain links TRBV7-2 to TRBJ1-2; 7 bases match TRBD1. The sequenced sample was PBMCs. The CDR3 protein is CASSTRDSSGYTF. The CDR3 DNA reads TGTGCCAGCAGTACCCGGGACAGTTCCGGCTACACCTTC.